This is a list of T cell receptor beta chains from one sample in a study of cytomegalovirus exposure and HLA in healthy donors. Sequenced by immunoSEQ multiplex PCR; TCRdb stores in-frame clones only, minus some. The sample has 75,000 to 85,000 clones. Material for sequencing was PBMCs. These receptors originate from a man in his late teens or twenties in good health and CMV-seropositive. Both conserved end residues are part of each CDR3. D genes are given only for firm matches.

J: TRBJ1-6
D: .
length: 14
V: TRBV7-3
DNA: TGTGCCAGCAGCCCCACAGGTGTCAATTCACCCCTCCACTTT
CDR3: CASSPTGVNSPLHF

J: TRBJ2-7
D: TRBD1
length: 13
V: TRBV10-3
DNA: TGTGCCATCAGTGGGGGACAGTTCTACGAGCAGTACTTC
CDR3: CAISGGQFYEQYF

J: TRBJ2-5
D: TRBD2
length: 15
V: TRBV19
DNA: TGTGCCAGTAAGGAGGGACTAGCGGGAATTGAGACCCAGTACTTC
CDR3: CASKEGLAGIETQYF

J: TRBJ2-7
D: TRBD1
length: 15
V: TRBV4-2
DNA: TGTGCCAGCAGCCAAGAGGGGGACAGGGAAAACGAGCAGTACTTC
CDR3: CASSQEGDRENEQYF

J: TRBJ1-1
D: TRBD1
length: 14
V: TRBV28
DNA: TGTGCCAGCAGTTTGATGACAGGGGGAACTGAAGCTTTCTTT
CDR3: CASSLMTGGTEAFF

J: TRBJ2-3
D: .
length: 14
V: TRBV18
DNA: TGTGCCAGCTCACTGGCGGGTGGCACAGATACGCAGTATTTT
CDR3: CASSLAGGTDTQYF

J: TRBJ2-7
D: TRBD1
length: 14
V: TRBV6-5
DNA: TGTGCCAGCAGTGTGGGGGGACAGGGGGTCGAGCAGTACTTC
CDR3: CASSVGGQGVEQYF

J: TRBJ2-2
D: TRBD1
length: 16
V: TRBV5-1
DNA: TGCGCCAGCAGCTTGGCTGGGACAGGGATTACCGGGGAGCTGTTTTTT
CDR3: CASSLAGTGITGELFF

J: TRBJ2-3
D: TRBD1
length: 18
V: TRBV9
DNA: TGTGCCAGCAGCTCCCCCTGGAACAGGGGGCAGTCCGCGGATACGCAGTATTTT
CDR3: CASSSPWNRGQSADTQYF

J: TRBJ2-7
D: TRBD2
length: 14
V: TRBV2
DNA: TGTGCCAGCCTGTTCGCTAGCGGGAGCCGGGAGCAGTACTTC
CDR3: CASLFASGSREQYF

J: TRBJ2-7
D: .
length: 14
V: TRBV15
DNA: TGTGCCACCAGCAGAGGGGGAGAGCCCTACGAGCAGTACTTC
CDR3: CATSRGGEPYEQYF

J: TRBJ1-1
D: .
length: 15
V: TRBV6-6
DNA: TGTGCCAGCAGTTACGTCACGGGGGTCGACACTGAAGCTTTCTTT
CDR3: CASSYVTGVDTEAFF

J: TRBJ1-3
D: .
length: 16
V: TRBV4-2
DNA: TGTGCCAGCAGCATCGGCTCAGGAATAGGAGGAAACACCATATATTTT
CDR3: CASSIGSGIGGNTIYF

J: TRBJ1-2
D: TRBD1
length: 15
V: TRBV7-9
DNA: TGTGCCAGCAGCTTAGTCGGGACAGGGGGCTATGGCTACACCTTC
CDR3: CASSLVGTGGYGYTF

J: TRBJ2-2
D: .
length: 13
V: TRBV6-4
DNA: TGTGCCAGCAGTGGGACAAACACCGGGGAGCTGTTTTTT
CDR3: CASSGTNTGELFF

J: TRBJ2-7
D: TRBD1
length: 14
V: TRBV29-1
DNA: TGCAGCGTGCGGGGCGGACAGGGGGTTGACGAGCAGTACTTC
CDR3: CSVRGGQGVDEQYF

J: TRBJ2-5
D: .
length: 13
V: TRBV6-5
DNA: TGTGCCAGCAGTTCACAGGGGGGGCAGACCCAGTACTTC
CDR3: CASSSQGGQTQYF

J: TRBJ1-1
D: .
length: 12
V: TRBV7-8
DNA: TGTGCCAGCAGCTTAAACGCAGGAGGAGCTTTCTTT
CDR3: CASSLNAGGAFF

J: TRBJ2-2
D: .
length: 16
V: TRBV5-1
DNA: TGCGCCAGCAGCTTGGGGCAGCGTTCGAACACCGGGGAGCTGTTTTTT
CDR3: CASSLGQRSNTGELFF

J: TRBJ1-2
D: .
length: 16
V: TRBV29-1
DNA: TGCAGCGTTGAGGAGGTCCTCCCCTCGGGGGGTTATGGCTACACCTTC
CDR3: CSVEEVLPSGGYGYTF

J: TRBJ1-4
D: .
length: 14
V: TRBV6-6
DNA: TGTGCCAGCGGAAAGACAGGCTTTAATGAAAAACTGTTTTTT
CDR3: CASGKTGFNEKLFF

J: TRBJ1-2
D: .
length: 11
V: TRBV7-8
DNA: TGTGCCAGCAGCTTAGGGTCACTCCTGACCTTC
CDR3: CASSLGSLLTF

J: TRBJ2-1
D: TRBD2
length: 16
V: TRBV5-1
DNA: TGCGCCAGCAGCTTGGGGCTAGCGGGAGGACACAATGAGCAGTTCTTC
CDR3: CASSLGLAGGHNEQFF

J: TRBJ2-2
D: .
length: 15
V: TRBV19
DNA: TGTGCCAGTAGTACGGGGGGCAGGGGCACCGGGGAGCTGTTTTTT
CDR3: CASSTGGRGTGELFF

J: TRBJ2-7
D: TRBD1
length: 13
V: TRBV28
DNA: TGTGCCAGCAGTTTAGACAGGGTTTACGAGCAGTACTTC
CDR3: CASSLDRVYEQYF

J: TRBJ2-7
D: TRBD1
length: 14
V: TRBV16
DNA: TGTGCCAGCAGCCAAGCGGACAGGGGCTACGAGCAGTACTTC
CDR3: CASSQADRGYEQYF

J: TRBJ2-5
D: TRBD2
length: 17
V: TRBV5-4
DNA: TGTGCCAGCAGCCCCGGGACTAGCGGGAGGGCCCAAGAGACCCAGTACTTC
CDR3: CASSPGTSGRAQETQYF

J: TRBJ2-1
D: TRBD2
length: 20
V: TRBV10-1
DNA: TGCGCCAGCAGTGAGTGTTTAGCGGGAGGCCCCTCCCCAACCTACAATGAGCAGTTCTTC
CDR3: CASSECLAGGPSPTYNEQFF

J: TRBJ2-1
D: TRBD2
length: 14
V: TRBV10-3
DNA: TGTGCCATCAGTGTAGGGACTAGCGGGAATGAGCAGTTCTTC
CDR3: CAISVGTSGNEQFF